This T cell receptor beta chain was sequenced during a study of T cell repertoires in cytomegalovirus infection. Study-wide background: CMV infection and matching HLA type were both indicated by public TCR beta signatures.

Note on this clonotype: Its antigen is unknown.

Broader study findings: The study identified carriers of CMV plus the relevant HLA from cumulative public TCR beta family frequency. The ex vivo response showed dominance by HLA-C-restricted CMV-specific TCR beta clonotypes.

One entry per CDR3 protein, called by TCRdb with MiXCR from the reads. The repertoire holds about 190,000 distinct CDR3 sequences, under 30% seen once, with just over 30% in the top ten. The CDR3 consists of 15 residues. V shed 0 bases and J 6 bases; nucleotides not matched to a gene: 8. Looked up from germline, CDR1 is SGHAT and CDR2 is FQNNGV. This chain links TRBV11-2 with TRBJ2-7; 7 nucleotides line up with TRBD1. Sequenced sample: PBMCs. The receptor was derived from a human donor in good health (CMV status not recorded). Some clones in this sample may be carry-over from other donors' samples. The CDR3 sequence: CASSLDVGQNAEQYF. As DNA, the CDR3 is TGTGCCAGCAGCTTAGATGTGGGACAGAATGCCGAGCAGTACTTC. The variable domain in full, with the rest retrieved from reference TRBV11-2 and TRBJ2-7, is EAGVAQSPRYKIIEKRQSVAFWCNPISGHATLYWYQQILGQGPKLLIQFQNNGVVDDSQLPKDRFSAERLKGVDSTLKIQPAKLEDSAVYLCASSLDVGQNAEQYFGPGTRLTVT.